These T cell receptor beta chains were read from a single sample in a study of cytomegalovirus exposure and HLA in healthy donors. Assay used: immunoSEQ multiplex PCR; TCRdb lists only in-frame clones, some missing. The sample records 150,000 to 200,000 clones, 85% being singletons. Material: PBMCs. Receptors originate from a man aged 25-40 years in good health and CMV-seropositive. The CDR3 runs from the conserved cysteine through the conserved F or W. Each record gives: J gene, V gene, clone size, D gene, CDR3 DNA, CDR3 protein. D genes are given only for firm matches. For some rows the clone size is stated as once, few or many, or as a class when expanded; others skip it.

j_gene: TRBJ2-1
v_gene: TRBV9
abundance: few
d_gene: .
CDR3nt: TGTGCCAGCAGCGGAGCGGAGAATGAGCAGTTCTTC
CDR3aa: CASSGAENEQFF

j_gene: TRBJ2-1
v_gene: TRBV7-5
abundance: once
d_gene: .
CDR3nt: TGTGCCAGAAGCTTAAGGCCTAGCGGGGGCCATGACAATGAGCAGTTCTTC
CDR3aa: CARSLRPSGGHDNEQFF

j_gene: TRBJ2-1
v_gene: TRBV6-5
abundance: .
d_gene: TRBD2
CDR3nt: TGTGCCAGCAGTGCGAGCGGGGGGGCCAATGAGCAGTTCTTC
CDR3aa: CASSASGGANEQFF

j_gene: TRBJ1-6
v_gene: TRBV21-1
abundance: once
d_gene: .
CDR3nt: TGTGCCAGCAGCCTCCGGGATACCTCCTATAATTCACCCCTCCACTTT
CDR3aa: CASSLRDTSYNSPLHF

j_gene: TRBJ2-1
v_gene: TRBV10-3
abundance: .
d_gene: .
CDR3nt: TGTGCCATCAGTGAGGGGCAGGGGGGTGAGCAGTTCTTC
CDR3aa: CAISEGQGGEQFF

j_gene: TRBJ1-2
v_gene: TRBV7-2
abundance: few
d_gene: TRBD1
CDR3nt: TGTGCCAGCAGCTCTGGACAGGGTTATGGCTACACCTTC
CDR3aa: CASSSGQGYGYTF

j_gene: TRBJ2-3
v_gene: TRBV18
abundance: .
d_gene: .
CDR3nt: TGTGCCAGCTCCCCGGTTGGGGGGTCGGTGGGAGATACGCAGTATTTT
CDR3aa: CASSPVGGSVGDTQYF

j_gene: TRBJ2-3
v_gene: TRBV7-2
abundance: .
d_gene: .
CDR3nt: TGTGCCAGCAGCTTATCGAGCACAGATACGCAGTATTTT
CDR3aa: CASSLSSTDTQYF

j_gene: TRBJ1-2
v_gene: TRBV19
abundance: .
d_gene: .
CDR3nt: TGTGCCAGTAGTACTCCAGGTACACAGTCTGGCTACACCTTC
CDR3aa: CASSTPGTQSGYTF

j_gene: TRBJ1-6
v_gene: TRBV5-1
abundance: few
d_gene: TRBD1
CDR3nt: TGCGCCAGCAGCTTGAGGGACAGAAATAATTCACCCCTCCACTTT
CDR3aa: CASSLRDRNNSPLHF

j_gene: TRBJ1-5
v_gene: TRBV7-6
abundance: .
d_gene: TRBD1
CDR3nt: TGTGCCAGCAGCCCAAGACAGGGGGCGTTTGGAAATCAGCCCCAGCATTTT
CDR3aa: CASSPRQGAFGNQPQHF

j_gene: TRBJ2-3
v_gene: TRBV7-2
abundance: .
d_gene: TRBD2
CDR3nt: TGTGCCAGCAGTCAACTAGCGGGGGGGCAAGATACGCAGTATTTT
CDR3aa: CASSQLAGGQDTQYF

j_gene: TRBJ1-1
v_gene: TRBV4-3
abundance: .
d_gene: .
CDR3nt: TGCGCCAGCAGTCCAGGGGTCCGTCCTCGGGCTTTCTTT
CDR3aa: CASSPGVRPRAFF

j_gene: TRBJ2-5
v_gene: TRBV7-9
abundance: .
d_gene: .
CDR3nt: TGTGCCAGCAGCTTAGGAGGCGCGGGTTCGGAGACCCAGTACTTC
CDR3aa: CASSLGGAGSETQYF

j_gene: TRBJ1-6
v_gene: TRBV2
abundance: .
d_gene: TRBD1
CDR3nt: TGTGCCAGCAGTCTGATCGGGACAGGGACCCTTTCACCCCTCCACTTT
CDR3aa: CASSLIGTGTLSPLHF

j_gene: TRBJ2-1
v_gene: TRBV4-3
abundance: .
d_gene: .
CDR3nt: TGCGCCAGCAGCCAACGTCCACTACTAGAGCTCTGGGGTGAGCAGTTCTTC
CDR3aa: CASSQRPLLELWGEQFF

j_gene: TRBJ2-3
v_gene: TRBV7-2
abundance: .
d_gene: TRBD2
CDR3nt: TGTGCCAGCAGCTTCTTACCGCGGGGGGGCCGGGCAGATACGCAGTATTTT
CDR3aa: CASSFLPRGGRADTQYF

j_gene: TRBJ2-2
v_gene: TRBV25-1
abundance: .
d_gene: .
CDR3nt: TGTGCCAGCAGTGAATCCGTTGGCCGTCCGAACACCGGGGAGCTGTTTTTT
CDR3aa: CASSESVGRPNTGELFF

j_gene: TRBJ2-2
v_gene: TRBV7-6
abundance: .
d_gene: .
CDR3nt: TGTGCCAGCAGCTCAGGGGGGACCGGGGAGCTGTTTTTT
CDR3aa: CASSSGGTGELFF

j_gene: TRBJ2-7
v_gene: TRBV7-8
abundance: .
d_gene: .
CDR3nt: TGTGCCAGCAGCTTTCAGGGACTTAGCTCCTCCGAGCAGTACTTC
CDR3aa: CASSFQGLSSSEQYF

j_gene: TRBJ1-4
v_gene: TRBV19
abundance: .
d_gene: TRBD1
CDR3nt: TGTGCCAGTAACCAGGGGGCTATCCCAACTAATGAAAAACTGTTTTTT
CDR3aa: CASNQGAIPTNEKLFF

j_gene: TRBJ2-5
v_gene: TRBV18
abundance: .
d_gene: TRBD2
CDR3nt: TGTGCCAGCTCACCAGCTAGCGGGGGTAGGGAGACCCAGTACTTC
CDR3aa: CASSPASGGRETQYF

j_gene: TRBJ2-1
v_gene: TRBV4-3
abundance: once
d_gene: TRBD1
CDR3nt: TGCGCCAGCAGCCAAGGAAGGGGACAGACTTACAATGAGCAGTTCTTC
CDR3aa: CASSQGRGQTYNEQFF

j_gene: TRBJ2-7
v_gene: TRBV28
abundance: .
d_gene: TRBD2
CDR3nt: TGTGCCAGCAGTTTTGGCGGGGGGGCCTACGAGCAGTACTTC
CDR3aa: CASSFGGGAYEQYF

j_gene: TRBJ2-3
v_gene: TRBV7-9
abundance: .
d_gene: TRBD2
CDR3nt: TGTGCCAGCAGCTTAGAGGCTAGCGGGGAGAGTTTGTCGGTTACGCAGTATTTT
CDR3aa: CASSLEASGESLSVTQYF

j_gene: TRBJ1-2
v_gene: TRBV4-1
abundance: .
d_gene: TRBD1
CDR3nt: TGCGCCAGCAGCCACCAAATTACTCGGCAACAGGGGGGAGGCGGCTACACCTTC
CDR3aa: CASSHQITRQQGGGGYTF

j_gene: TRBJ2-7
v_gene: TRBV18
abundance: .
d_gene: .
CDR3nt: TGTGCCAGCTCACCACAAGGGGGCGAGCAGTACTTC
CDR3aa: CASSPQGGEQYF

j_gene: TRBJ2-3
v_gene: TRBV2
abundance: .
d_gene: .
CDR3nt: TGTGCCAGCAGTGAAGCCCCCGGCACAGATACGCAGTATTTT
CDR3aa: CASSEAPGTDTQYF

j_gene: TRBJ2-1
v_gene: TRBV9
abundance: once
d_gene: TRBD2
CDR3nt: TGTGCCAGCAGCGTAGCAATCGGGACTAGCGGTACGAATGAGCAGTTCTTC
CDR3aa: CASSVAIGTSGTNEQFF

j_gene: TRBJ1-6
v_gene: TRBV30
abundance: few
d_gene: .
CDR3nt: TGTGCCTGGATCGCAAAGGAGGGCAGGACGAATTCACCCCTCCACTTT
CDR3aa: CAWIAKEGRTNSPLHF

j_gene: TRBJ1-6
v_gene: TRBV7-2
abundance: many
d_gene: TRBD1
CDR3nt: TGTGCCAGCAGCTCAAGAATCCGAATGGACAGGGGTTCACCCCTCCACTTT
CDR3aa: CASSSRIRMDRGSPLHF

j_gene: TRBJ2-7
v_gene: TRBV19
abundance: .
d_gene: .
CDR3nt: TGTGCCAGTAGTATAGATGGCAGCTCCTACGAGCAGTACTTC
CDR3aa: CASSIDGSSYEQYF

j_gene: TRBJ2-3
v_gene: TRBV25-1
abundance: .
d_gene: .
CDR3nt: TGTGCCAGCAGTGTTGCGGGTTGGAATACGCAGTATTTT
CDR3aa: CASSVAGWNTQYF

j_gene: TRBJ2-7
v_gene: TRBV6-1
abundance: once
d_gene: TRBD1
CDR3nt: TGTGCCAGCAGTGCACAGGGGGGTCTTGGCGAGCAGTACTTC
CDR3aa: CASSAQGGLGEQYF

j_gene: TRBJ2-6
v_gene: TRBV11-2
abundance: .
d_gene: TRBD1
CDR3nt: TGTGCCAGCAGCCGCCGTGCGACAGGGGGCATAACTGGGGCCAACGTCCTGACTTTC
CDR3aa: CASSRRATGGITGANVLTF

j_gene: TRBJ2-7
v_gene: TRBV23-1
abundance: .
d_gene: .
CDR3nt: TGCGCCAGCTCTGAGGGCTCCTACGAGCAGTACTTC
CDR3aa: CASSEGSYEQYF

j_gene: TRBJ1-4
v_gene: TRBV18
abundance: .
d_gene: .
CDR3nt: TGTGCCAGCTCGCGTCTAAGTAATGAAAAACTGTTTTTT
CDR3aa: CASSRLSNEKLFF

j_gene: TRBJ1-5
v_gene: TRBV19
abundance: once
d_gene: .
CDR3nt: TGTGCCAGTACCCAGGGTAGCAATCAGCCCCAGCATTTT
CDR3aa: CASTQGSNQPQHF

j_gene: TRBJ1-2
v_gene: TRBV5-4
abundance: .
d_gene: .
CDR3nt: TGTGCCAGCCGGGGAGAGAACTATGGCTACACCTTC
CDR3aa: CASRGENYGYTF

j_gene: TRBJ2-1
v_gene: TRBV5-1
abundance: .
d_gene: .
CDR3nt: TGCGCCAGCAGCCCTAGAGCAGAACCCAATGAGCAGTTCTTC
CDR3aa: CASSPRAEPNEQFF

j_gene: TRBJ1-4
v_gene: TRBV6-5
abundance: once
d_gene: .
CDR3nt: TGTGCCAGCAGTTACTCCCGGGATCCTGAAAAACTGTTTTTT
CDR3aa: CASSYSRDPEKLFF

j_gene: TRBJ1-5
v_gene: TRBV6-5
abundance: .
d_gene: TRBD1
CDR3nt: TGTGCCAGCAGTTCCGGGACAGGGAGCAATCAGCCCCAGCATTTT
CDR3aa: CASSSGTGSNQPQHF

j_gene: TRBJ1-2
v_gene: TRBV6-6
abundance: .
d_gene: .
CDR3nt: TGTGCCAGCAGTTACTCGGGCAGCGGTAACTATGGCTACACCTTC
CDR3aa: CASSYSGSGNYGYTF

j_gene: TRBJ1-1
v_gene: TRBV11-2
abundance: .
d_gene: .
CDR3nt: TGTGCCAGCAGCTTAGGCGGCAGGGGAATCACTGAAGCTTTCTTT
CDR3aa: CASSLGGRGITEAFF

j_gene: TRBJ2-5
v_gene: TRBV19
abundance: .
d_gene: TRBD2
CDR3nt: TGTGCCAGTAGCTCGAGCGGGGGGGCCGAAGTGACCCAGTACTTC
CDR3aa: CASSSSGGAEVTQYF

j_gene: TRBJ1-1
v_gene: TRBV5-1
abundance: .
d_gene: .
CDR3nt: TGCGCCAGCAGCTTCCAGGGCATGAACACTGAAGCTTTCTTT
CDR3aa: CASSFQGMNTEAFF

j_gene: TRBJ2-5
v_gene: TRBV2
abundance: .
d_gene: TRBD1
CDR3nt: TGTGCCAGCAGCGGCGGGACAGGAGGGGACGAGACCCAGTACTTC
CDR3aa: CASSGGTGGDETQYF

j_gene: TRBJ2-2
v_gene: TRBV9
abundance: .
d_gene: .
CDR3nt: TGTGCCAGCAGCCCGGGGCTAGCGACGAACACCGGGGAGCTGTTTTTT
CDR3aa: CASSPGLATNTGELFF

j_gene: TRBJ1-2
v_gene: TRBV6-6
abundance: .
d_gene: TRBD1
CDR3nt: TGTGCCAGCAGTTCCGGGACAGGGATCTACTATGGCTACACCTTC
CDR3aa: CASSSGTGIYYGYTF

j_gene: TRBJ2-3
v_gene: TRBV5-6
abundance: .
d_gene: .
CDR3nt: TGTGCCAGCCGGGGCCTGGGCGGGGGCACAGATACGCAGTATTTT
CDR3aa: CASRGLGGGTDTQYF

j_gene: TRBJ1-5
v_gene: TRBV7-6
abundance: .
d_gene: .
CDR3nt: TGTGCCAGCAGCCCAGCACTCAGGGGAGATCAGCCCCAGCATTTT
CDR3aa: CASSPALRGDQPQHF